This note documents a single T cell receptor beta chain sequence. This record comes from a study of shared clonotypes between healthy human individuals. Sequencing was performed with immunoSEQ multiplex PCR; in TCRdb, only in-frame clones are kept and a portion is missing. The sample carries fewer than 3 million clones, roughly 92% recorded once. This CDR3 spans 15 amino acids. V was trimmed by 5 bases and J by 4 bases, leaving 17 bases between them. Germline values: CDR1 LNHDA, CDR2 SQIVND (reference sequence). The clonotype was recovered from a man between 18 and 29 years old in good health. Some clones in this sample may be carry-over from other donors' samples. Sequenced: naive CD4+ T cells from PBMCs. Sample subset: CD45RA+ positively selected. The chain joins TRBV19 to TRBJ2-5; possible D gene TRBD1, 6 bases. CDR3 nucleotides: TGTGCCAGTAGTGTCGTCAGGGGTGTGGGAGAGACCCAGTACTTC. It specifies CASSVVRGVGETQYF.